Here is one T cell receptor beta chain with its context. Its antigen is not known. Trimming cost V 1 base and J 3 bases, with 13 bases left between them. The CDR3 loop spans 15 amino acids. The data were produced by immunoSEQ multiplex PCR, yet TCRdb's version contains in-frame clones alone and is incomplete. The profile shows 80,000 or so clones, approximately 91% of them singletons. This sample was included in a study of T cell responses to AZD1222 COVID-19 vaccine. Study-wide findings and caveats: Regions 160-218 and 743-854 held dominance among vaccine-associated CD4 TCRs, which spanned spike. The peak T cell response came first, and repertoires were sampled only after it. A reported finding is that nearly half of spike-specific TCRs target unmutated variant regions.

This clonotype was obtained from an adult in good health. Sequencing used peripheral blood, obtained on day 0 of MenACWY control vaccination. The rearrangement uses TRBV23-1 and TRBJ2-7; D unresolved. TRBV23-1 is an ORF for which the function is uncertain. The CDR3 nucleotides read TGCGCCAGCAGTCAATGCAAGGCCTTCCGCTACGAGCAGTACTTC. Encoded protein: CASSQCKAFRYEQYF.